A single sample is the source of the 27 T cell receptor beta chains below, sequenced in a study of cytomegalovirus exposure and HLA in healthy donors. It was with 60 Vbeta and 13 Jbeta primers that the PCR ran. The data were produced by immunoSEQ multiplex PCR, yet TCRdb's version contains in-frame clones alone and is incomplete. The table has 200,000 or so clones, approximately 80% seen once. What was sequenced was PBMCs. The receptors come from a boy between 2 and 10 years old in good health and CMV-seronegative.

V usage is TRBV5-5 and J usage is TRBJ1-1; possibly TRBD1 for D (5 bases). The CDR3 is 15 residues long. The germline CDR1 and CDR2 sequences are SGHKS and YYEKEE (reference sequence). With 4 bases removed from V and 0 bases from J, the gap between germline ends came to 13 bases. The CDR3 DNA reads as TGTGCCAGCAGCGTCGCGGGACCCTTGAACACTGAAGCTTTCTTT. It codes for CASSVAGPLNTEAFF.

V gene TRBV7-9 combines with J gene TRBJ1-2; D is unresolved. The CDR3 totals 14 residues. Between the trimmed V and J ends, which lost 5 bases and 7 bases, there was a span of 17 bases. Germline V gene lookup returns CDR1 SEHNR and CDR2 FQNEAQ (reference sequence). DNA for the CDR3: TGTGCCAGCAGCCTCAGGTGGGAGGCGGGTGGCTACACCTTC. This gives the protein CASSLRWEAGGYTF.

The chain's CDR3 is CASSFTGQPQHF. The CDR3, as DNA: TGTGCCAGCAGTTTTACAGGCCAGCCCCAGCATTTT. The chain joins TRBV27 to TRBJ1-5; TRBD1 might be the D (5 bases). CDR1 and CDR2 (germline): MNHEY, SMNVEV (reference sequence). Trimming removed 3 bases from V and 7 bases from J, with 7 bases in between. The CDR3 is made up of 12 amino acids.

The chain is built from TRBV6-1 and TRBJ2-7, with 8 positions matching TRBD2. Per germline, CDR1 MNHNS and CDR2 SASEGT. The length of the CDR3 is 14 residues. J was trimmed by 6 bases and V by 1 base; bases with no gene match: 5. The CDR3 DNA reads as TGTGCCAGCAGTGAAGGGACTAGCTTTCGCGAGCAGTACTTC. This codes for CASSEGTSFREQYF.

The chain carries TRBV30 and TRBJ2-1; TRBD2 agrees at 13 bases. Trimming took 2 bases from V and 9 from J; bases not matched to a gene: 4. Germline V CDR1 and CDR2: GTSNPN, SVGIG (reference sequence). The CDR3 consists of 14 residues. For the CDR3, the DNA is TGTGCCTGGAGTTGGACTAGCGGGAGACGTGAGCAGTTCTTC. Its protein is CAWSWTSGRREQFF.

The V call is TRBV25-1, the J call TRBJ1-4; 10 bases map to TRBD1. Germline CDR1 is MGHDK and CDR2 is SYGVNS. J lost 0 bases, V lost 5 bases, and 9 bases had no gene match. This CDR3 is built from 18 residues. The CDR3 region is CASSPRTGGDATNEKLFF. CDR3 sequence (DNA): TGTGCCAGCAGTCCTCGGACAGGGGGTGACGCAACTAATGAAAAACTGTTTTTT.

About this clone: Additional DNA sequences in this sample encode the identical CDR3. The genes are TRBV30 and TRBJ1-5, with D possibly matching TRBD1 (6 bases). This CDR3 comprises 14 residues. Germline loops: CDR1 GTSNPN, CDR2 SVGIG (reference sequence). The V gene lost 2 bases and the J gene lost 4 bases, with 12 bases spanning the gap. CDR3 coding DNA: TGTGCCTGGAGTTTAGGGGGGGGTAATCAGCCCCAGCATTTT. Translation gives CAWSLGGGNQPQHF.

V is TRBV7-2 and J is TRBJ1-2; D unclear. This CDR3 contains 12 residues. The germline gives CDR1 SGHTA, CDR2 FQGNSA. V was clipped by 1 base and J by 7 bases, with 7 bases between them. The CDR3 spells CASSLGRCGYTF. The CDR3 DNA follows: TGTGCCAGCAGCTTAGGGCGGTGTGGCTACACCTTC.

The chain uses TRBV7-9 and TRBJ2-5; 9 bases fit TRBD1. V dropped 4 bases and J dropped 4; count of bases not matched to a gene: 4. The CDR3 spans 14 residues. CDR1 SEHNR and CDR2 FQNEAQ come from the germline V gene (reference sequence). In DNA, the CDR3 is TGTGCCAGCAGCTCAACAGGGGGCCCAGAGACCCAGTACTTC. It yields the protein CASSSTGGPETQYF.

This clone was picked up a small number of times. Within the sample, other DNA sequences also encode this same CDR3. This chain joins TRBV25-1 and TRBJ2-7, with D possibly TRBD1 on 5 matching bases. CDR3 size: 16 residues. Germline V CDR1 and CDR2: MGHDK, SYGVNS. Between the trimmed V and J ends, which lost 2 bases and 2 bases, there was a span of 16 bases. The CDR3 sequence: CASSENGETATYEQYF. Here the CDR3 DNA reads TGTGCCAGCAGTGAAAATGGAGAGACAGCAACCTACGAGCAGTACTTC.

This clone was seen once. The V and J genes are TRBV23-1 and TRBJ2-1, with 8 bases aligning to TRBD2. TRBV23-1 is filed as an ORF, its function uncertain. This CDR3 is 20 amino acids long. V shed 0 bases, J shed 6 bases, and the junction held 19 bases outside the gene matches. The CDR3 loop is CASSQSSNPRVSGSVNEQFF. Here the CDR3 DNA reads TGCGCCAGCAGTCAATCGTCAAACCCCCGAGTGAGCGGGAGCGTCAATGAGCAGTTCTTC.

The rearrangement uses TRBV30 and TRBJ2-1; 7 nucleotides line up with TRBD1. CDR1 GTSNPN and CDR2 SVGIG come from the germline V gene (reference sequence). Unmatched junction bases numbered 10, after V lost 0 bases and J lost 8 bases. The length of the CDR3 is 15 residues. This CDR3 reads CAWSVLKGAGDEQFF. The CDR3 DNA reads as TGTGCCTGGAGTGTACTAAAGGGGGCTGGTGATGAGCAGTTCTTC.

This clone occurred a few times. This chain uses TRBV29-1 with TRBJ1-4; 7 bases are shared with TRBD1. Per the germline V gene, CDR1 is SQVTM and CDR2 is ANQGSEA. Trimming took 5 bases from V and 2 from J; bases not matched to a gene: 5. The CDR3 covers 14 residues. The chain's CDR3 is CSVTGAGTNEKLFF. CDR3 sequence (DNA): TGCAGCGTTACAGGGGCAGGGACTAATGAAAAACTGTTTTTT. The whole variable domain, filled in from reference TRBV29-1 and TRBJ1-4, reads SAVISQKPSRDICQRGTSLTIQCQVDSQVTMMFWYRQQPGQSLTLIATANQGSEATYESGFVIDKFPISRPNLTFSTLTVSNMSPEDSSIYLCSVTGAGTNEKLFFGSGTQLSVL.

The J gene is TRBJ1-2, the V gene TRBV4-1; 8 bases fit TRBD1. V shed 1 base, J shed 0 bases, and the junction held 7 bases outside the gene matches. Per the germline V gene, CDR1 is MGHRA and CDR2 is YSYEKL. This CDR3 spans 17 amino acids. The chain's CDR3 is CASSQGSRDRTNYGYTF. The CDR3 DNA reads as TGCGCCAGCAGCCAAGGATCCCGGGACAGGACTAACTATGGCTACACCTTC.

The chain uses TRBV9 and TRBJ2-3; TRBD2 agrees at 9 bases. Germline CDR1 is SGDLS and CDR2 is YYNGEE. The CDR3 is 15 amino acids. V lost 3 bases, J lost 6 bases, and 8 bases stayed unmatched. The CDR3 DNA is TGTGCCAGCAGCGGACTTAGCGGGGGAACTGATACGCAGTATTTT. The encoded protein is CASSGLSGGTDTQYF. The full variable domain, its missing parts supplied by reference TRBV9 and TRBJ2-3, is DSGVTQTPKHLITATGQRVTLRCSPRSGDLSVYWYQQSLDQGLQFLIQYYNGEERAKGNILERFSAQQFPDLHSELNLSSLELGDSALYFCASSGLSGGTDTQYFGPGTRLTVL.

CDR3 loop: CASGLEYFGTAGNTIYF. DNA of the CDR3: TGTGCTAGTGGTTTGGAATACTTCGGGACAGCTGGAAACACCATATATTTT. This chain joins TRBV12-5 and TRBJ1-3; 7 nucleotides match TRBD1. This CDR3 contains 17 residues. CDR1 and CDR2 (germline): LGHNT, FRNRAP. With 1 base clipped from V and 2 bases from J, the junction kept 8 bases outside the gene matches.

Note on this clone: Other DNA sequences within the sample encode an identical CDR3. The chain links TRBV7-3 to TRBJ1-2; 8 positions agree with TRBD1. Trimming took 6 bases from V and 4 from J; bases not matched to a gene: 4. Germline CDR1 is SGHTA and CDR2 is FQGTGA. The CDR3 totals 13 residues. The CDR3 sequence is CASSLGQGYGYTF. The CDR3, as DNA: TGTGCCAGCAGTCTCGGACAGGGCTATGGCTACACCTTC. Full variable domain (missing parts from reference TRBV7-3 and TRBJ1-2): GAGVSQTPSNKVTEKGKYVELRCDPISGHTALYWYRQSLGQGPEFLIYFQGTGAADDSGLPNDRFFAVRPEGSVSTLKIQRTERGDSAVYLCASSLGQGYGYTFGSGTRLTVV.

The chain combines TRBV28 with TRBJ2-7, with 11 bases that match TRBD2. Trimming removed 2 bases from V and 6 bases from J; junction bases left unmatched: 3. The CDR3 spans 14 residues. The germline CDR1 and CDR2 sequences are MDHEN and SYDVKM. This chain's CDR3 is CASSLRLAGGEQYF. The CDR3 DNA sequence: TGTGCCAGCAGTTTAAGGCTAGCGGGAGGCGAGCAGTACTTC.

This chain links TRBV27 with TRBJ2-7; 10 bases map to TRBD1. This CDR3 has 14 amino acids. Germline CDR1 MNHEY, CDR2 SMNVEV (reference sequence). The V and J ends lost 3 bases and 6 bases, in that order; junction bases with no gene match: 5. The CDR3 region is CASSFRDRGTEQYF. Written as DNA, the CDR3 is TGTGCCAGCAGTTTCCGGGACAGGGGTACCGAGCAGTACTTC.

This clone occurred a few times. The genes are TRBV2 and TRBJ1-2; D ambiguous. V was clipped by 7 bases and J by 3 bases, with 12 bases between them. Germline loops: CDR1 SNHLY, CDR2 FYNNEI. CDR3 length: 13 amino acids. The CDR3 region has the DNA TGTGCCAGCAAAATCTACCTCGACTATGGCTACACCTTC. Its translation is CASKIYLDYGYTF.

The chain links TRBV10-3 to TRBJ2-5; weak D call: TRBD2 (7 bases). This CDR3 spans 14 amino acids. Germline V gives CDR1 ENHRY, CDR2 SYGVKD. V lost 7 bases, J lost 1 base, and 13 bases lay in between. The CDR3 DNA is TGTGCCATCAAGGGGGGGGGCTTCCAAGAGACCCAGTACTTC. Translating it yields CAIKGGGFQETQYF.

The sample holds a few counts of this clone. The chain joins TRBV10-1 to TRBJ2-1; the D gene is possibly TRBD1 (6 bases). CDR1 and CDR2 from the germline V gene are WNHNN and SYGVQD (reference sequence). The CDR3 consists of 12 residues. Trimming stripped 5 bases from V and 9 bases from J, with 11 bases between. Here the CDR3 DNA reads TGCGCCAGCAGTAACAGGGAGAGTGAGCAGTTCTTC. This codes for CASSNRESEQFF.

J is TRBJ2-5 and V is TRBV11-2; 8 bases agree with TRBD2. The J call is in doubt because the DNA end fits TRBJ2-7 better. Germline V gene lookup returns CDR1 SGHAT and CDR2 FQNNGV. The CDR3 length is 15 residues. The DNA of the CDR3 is TGTGCCAGCTCCGTCGGGAGGGCGAATTTCCACGAGCAGTACTTC. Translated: CASSVGRANFHEQYF.

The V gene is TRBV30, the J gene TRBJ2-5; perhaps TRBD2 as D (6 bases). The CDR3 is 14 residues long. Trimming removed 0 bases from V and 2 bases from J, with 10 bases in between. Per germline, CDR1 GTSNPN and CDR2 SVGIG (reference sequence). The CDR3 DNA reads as TGTGCCTGGAGTGTCGGTGGGGGGCAAGAGACCCAGTACTTC. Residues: CAWSVGGGQETQYF.

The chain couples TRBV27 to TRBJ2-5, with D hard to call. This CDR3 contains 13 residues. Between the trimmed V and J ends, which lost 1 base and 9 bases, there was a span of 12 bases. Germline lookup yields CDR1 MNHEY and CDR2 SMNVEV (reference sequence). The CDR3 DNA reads TGTGCCAGCAGTTTATTAGGTCTCGAGGCCCAGTACTTC. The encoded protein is CASSLLGLEAQYF.

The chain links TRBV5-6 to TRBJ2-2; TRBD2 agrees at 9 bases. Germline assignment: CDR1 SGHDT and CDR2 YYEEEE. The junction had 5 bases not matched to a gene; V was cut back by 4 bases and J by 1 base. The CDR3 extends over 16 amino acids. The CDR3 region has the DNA TGTGCCAGCAGCCACACTAGCGGGTGGAACACCGGGGAGCTGTTTTTT. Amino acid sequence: CASSHTSGWNTGELFF.

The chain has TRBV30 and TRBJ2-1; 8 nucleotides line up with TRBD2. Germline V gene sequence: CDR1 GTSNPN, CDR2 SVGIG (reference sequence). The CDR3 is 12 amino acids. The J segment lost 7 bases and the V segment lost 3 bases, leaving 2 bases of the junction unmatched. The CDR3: CAWRGLENEQFF. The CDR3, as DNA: TGTGCCTGGAGGGGACTAGAAAATGAGCAGTTCTTC. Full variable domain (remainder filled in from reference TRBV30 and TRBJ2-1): SQTIHQWPATLVQPVGSPLSLECTVEGTSNPNLYWYRQAAGRGLQLLFYSVGIGQISSEVPQNLSASRPQDRQFILSSKKLLLSDSGFYLCAWRGLENEQFFGPGTRLTVL.